This entry describes one T cell receptor (beta chain). Antigen: not known. The sample belongs to a study of long-term antiretroviral therapy in people with HIV. Survey-level immunoSEQ v3.0 assays were run. Some clones are missing from TCRdb's copy, which holds only in-frame ones; the method was immunoSEQ multiplex PCR. The repertoire holds some 27,000 clones, with about four fifths as singletons. At least two post-ART and at least one pre-ART PBMC sample were available for each donor. 1-10 million cryopreserved PBMC were held in samples before DNA extraction. Study-level findings and limits: Those clones which expanded before ART made up the dominant part of the repertoire at all time points. Among HIV repertoires, CDR3 length ranges were narrower than those of controls.

V trimming: 3 bases; J trimming: 0 bases; junction bases outside the gene matches: 12. The germline V gene has CDR1 SGHVS and CDR2 FQNEAQ. The CDR3 contains 18 residues. The receptor comes from a man aged 18 to 29 with HIV. The V gene is TRBV7-8, the J gene TRBJ2-7, with 9 bases that match TRBD1. Specimen: unsorted PBMCs, collected 0.4 years after starting antiretroviral therapy. The CDR3 loop is CASSFPGTGNPYSYEQYF. CDR3 bases: TGTGCCAGCAGCTTCCCCGGGACAGGGAACCCCTACTCCTACGAGCAGTACTTC.